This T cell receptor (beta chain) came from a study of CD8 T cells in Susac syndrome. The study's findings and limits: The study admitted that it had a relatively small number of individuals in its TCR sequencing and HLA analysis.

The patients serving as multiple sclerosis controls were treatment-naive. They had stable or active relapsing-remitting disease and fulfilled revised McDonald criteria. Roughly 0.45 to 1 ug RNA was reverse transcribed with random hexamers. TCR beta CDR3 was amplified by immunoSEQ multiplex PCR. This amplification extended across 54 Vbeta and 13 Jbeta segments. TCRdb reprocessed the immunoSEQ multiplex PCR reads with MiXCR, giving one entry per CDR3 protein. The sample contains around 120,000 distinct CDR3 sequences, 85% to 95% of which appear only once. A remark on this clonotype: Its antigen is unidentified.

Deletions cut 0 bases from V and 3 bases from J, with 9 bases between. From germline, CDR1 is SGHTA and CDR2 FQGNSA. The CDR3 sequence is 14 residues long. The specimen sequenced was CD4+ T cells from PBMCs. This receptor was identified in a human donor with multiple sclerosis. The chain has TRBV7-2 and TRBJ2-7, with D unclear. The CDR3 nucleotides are TGTGCCAGCAGCTTAGCGCTTGACGTCTACGAGCAGTACTTC. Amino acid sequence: CASSLALDVYEQYF.